The 17 T cell receptor beta chains below come from one sample, sequenced in a study of a mutant IDH1 vaccine in newly diagnosed glioma. Repertoires were generated with immunoSEQ multiplex PCR, while TCRdb's copy carries only in-frame clones and drops some. The sample gives about 92,000 clones, 80% of which show up once; less than 8.5% is in the top ten. Time point denoted: baseline, week 1 (first vaccination visit). Treatment: pre-vaccination baseline after standard-of-care therapy. Source: PBMCs, taken from a glioma patient treated with radiotherapy, temozolomide or both. These receptors came from a man aged 35 to 55 with glioma.

This clone was counted once. The chain employs TRBV27 and TRBJ1-5; D might be TRBD1 (6 bases). CDR1 is MNHEY, CDR2 SMNVEV, per germline (reference sequence). The CDR3 runs to 14 residues. The ends were cut back, 3 bases at V and 3 bases at J, with 9 bases in the middle. CDR3 nucleotides: TGTGCCAGCAGTTTTTCAGGGGTCAATCAGCCCCAGCATTTT. Residues: CASSFSGVNQPQHF.

The rearrangement uses TRBV5-1 and TRBJ1-1; D is unclear. With 5 bases removed from V and 0 bases from J, the gap between germline ends came to 11 bases. This CDR3 is built from 14 residues. In germline, CDR1 is SGHRS, CDR2 YFSETQ. CDR3 DNA: TGCGCCAGCAGTGGGGAGGGCATGAACACTGAAGCTTTCTTT. This encodes CASSGEGMNTEAFF.

The CDR3 loop reads CASSPRAQGRQGYTF. CDR3 bases: TGTGCCAGCTCACCACGCGCGCAGGGGAGACAAGGCTACACCTTC. V gene TRBV18 combines with J gene TRBJ1-2, with D possibly matching TRBD1 (6 bases). The germline V gene encodes CDR1 KGHSH and CDR2 LQKENI. The CDR3 has 15 residues. Deletions cut 1 base from V and 8 bases from J, with 17 bases between.

V is TRBV6-5 and J is TRBJ2-1, with 9 bases aligning to TRBD1. From germline, CDR1 is MNHEY and CDR2 SVGAGI. V gave up 3 bases and J gave up 10 bases; unmatched junction bases: 10. The CDR3 has 15 residues. This chain's CDR3 is CASSYEQGAPSEQFF. CDR3 DNA sequence: TGTGCCAGCAGTTATGAACAGGGGGCCCCTAGCGAGCAGTTCTTC.

The chain couples TRBV5-1 to TRBJ2-3, with 7 bases fitting TRBD2. Germline lookup yields CDR1 SGHRS and CDR2 YFSETQ. V was pared by 4 bases and J by 6 bases, with 5 bases of the junction left unmatched. The CDR3 loop spans 13 amino acids. This CDR3 reads CASSPRLADTQYF. CDR3 bases: TGCGCCAGCAGCCCGAGACTAGCTGATACGCAGTATTTT. Looking up the rest from reference TRBV5-1 and TRBJ2-3 gives the full variable domain: KAGVTQTPRYLIKTRGQQVTLSCSPISGHRSVSWYQQTPGQGLQFLFEYFSETQRNKGNFPGRFSGRQFSNSRSEMNVSTLELGDSALYLCASSPRLADTQYFGPGTRLTVL.

The CDR3 here is CASSVLDRGNTGELFF. Here the CDR3 DNA reads TGTGCCAGCAGCGTCTTAGACAGGGGAAACACCGGGGAGCTGTTTTTT. This chain links TRBV9 with TRBJ2-2; TRBD1 aligns across 8 bases. V shed 2 bases, J shed 2 bases, and the junction held 5 bases outside the gene matches. Germline-derived CDR1 and CDR2 are SGDLS and YYNGEE. The CDR3 runs to 16 residues.

The V gene is TRBV5-1, the J gene TRBJ2-7, with D possibly matching TRBD2 (7 bases). The CDR3 runs to 14 residues. The V and J ends lost 0 bases and 5 bases respectively, with 12 bases between them. Germline assignment: CDR1 SGHRS and CDR2 YFSETQ. The CDR3, as DNA: TGCGCCAGCAGCTTGGGACGGGGGGCCCACGAGCAGTACTTC. It codes for CASSLGRGAHEQYF.

This chain joins TRBV27 and TRBJ2-7; 7 bases map to TRBD1. Germline-derived CDR1 and CDR2 are MNHEY and SMNVEV (reference sequence). This CDR3 spans 14 amino acids. The V segment lost 5 bases and the J segment 2 bases; nucleotides outside the gene matches: 6. The CDR3 DNA reads as TGTGCCAGCAGTCGCTACGGGACAGCCTACGAGCAGTACTTC. It yields the protein CASSRYGTAYEQYF.

V and J are TRBV25-1 and TRBJ2-7; possibly TRBD2 for D (5 bases). Trimming stripped 3 bases from V and 2 bases from J, with 11 bases between. Germline V gene sequence: CDR1 MGHDK, CDR2 SYGVNS. This CDR3 is 14 amino acids long. The CDR3 region is CASSDHGETYEQYF. The CDR3 nucleotides are TGTGCCAGCAGTGACCATGGGGAGACCTACGAGCAGTACTTC.

The J gene is TRBJ1-2, the V gene TRBV7-8; TRBD1 might be the D (6 bases). CDR1 is SGHVS, CDR2 FQNEAQ, per germline. The CDR3 length is 18 residues. Trimming stripped 1 base from V and 8 bases from J, with 26 bases between. The CDR3 loop reads CASSLVSRAGARSHGYTF. CDR3 in DNA: TGTGCCAGCAGCTTAGTTTCCCGGGCAGGGGCCAGATCGCACGGCTACACCTTC.

The V call is TRBV5-6, the J call TRBJ1-6; D might be TRBD1 (5 bases). V was trimmed by 4 bases and J by 10 bases, leaving 18 bases between them. The germline gives CDR1 SGHDT, CDR2 YYEEEE. This CDR3 is 15 amino acids long. The CDR3 loop is CASSLVGTHDSPLHF. The CDR3 DNA reads TGTGCCAGCAGCCTCGTCGGGACCCACGACTCACCCCTCCACTTT.

In DNA form, the CDR3 reads TGTGCCAGCAGCTTTGGCCTAGCGGGGGCCTCCTACGAGCAGTACTTC. Its translation is CASSFGLAGASYEQYF. The rearrangement links TRBV7-2 to TRBJ2-7, with 10 bases identical to TRBD2. The V gene end was trimmed by 3 bases and the J gene end by 0 bases; junction bases not matched to a gene: 5. This CDR3 has 16 residues. Germline V gives CDR1 SGHTA, CDR2 FQGNSA.

This chain links TRBV19 with TRBJ1-4; TRBD1 might be the D (6 bases). Per germline, CDR1 LNHDA and CDR2 SQIVND (reference sequence). Trimming stripped 5 bases from V and 5 bases from J, with 12 bases between. This CDR3 has 14 amino acids. As DNA, the CDR3 is TGTGCCAGTAGTTTGCAGGGGTTCAATGAAAAACTGTTTTTT. It is translated as CASSLQGFNEKLFF.

The V gene is TRBV19, the J gene TRBJ1-2; D is possibly TRBD1 (5 bases). CDR1 is LNHDA, CDR2 SQIVND, per germline (reference sequence). Between the trimmed V and J ends, which lost 4 bases and 7 bases, there was a span of 7 bases. The CDR3 spans 11 residues. CDR3 protein: CASSTGIGYTF. Here the CDR3 DNA reads TGTGCCAGTAGTACAGGGATTGGCTACACCTTC.

The chain joins TRBV2 to TRBJ2-1; 7 bases are shared with TRBD1. V was pared by 7 bases and J by 4 bases, with 13 bases of the junction left unmatched. Germline V gene data show CDR1 as SNHLY and CDR2 as FYNNEI. This CDR3 spans 16 amino acids. Here the CDR3 DNA reads TGTGCCAGCATTACCTTCCGGGGCAGGGGGTACAATGAGCAGTTCTTC. Translated, it gives CASITFRGRGYNEQFF. Looking up the rest from reference TRBV2 and TRBJ2-1 gives the full variable domain: EPEVTQTPSHQVTQMGQEVILRCVPISNHLYFYWYRQILGQKVEFLVSFYNNEISEKSEIFDDQFSVERPDGSNFTLKIRSTKLEDSAMYFCASITFRGRGYNEQFFGPGTRLTVL.

This chain connects TRBV11-1 to TRBJ1-1; no clear D. The V gene lost 6 bases and the J gene lost 0 bases, with 8 bases spanning the gap. From germline, CDR1 is SGHAT and CDR2 FQDESV (reference sequence). The CDR3 is made up of 13 amino acids. The CDR3 reads CASREGMNTEAFF. CDR3 bases: TGTGCCAGCAGGGAGGGAATGAACACTGAAGCTTTCTTT.

This clone has more than one count but fewer than ten. The chain joins TRBV27 to TRBJ2-7; D might be TRBD2 (5 bases). Germline V gene lookup returns CDR1 MNHEY and CDR2 SMNVEV (reference sequence). V was cut by 7 bases and J by 2 bases, with 15 bases left in between. The CDR3 totals 14 residues. The CDR3 bases are TGTGCCAGCAACAAAGGACTGGAGCCCTACGAGCAGTACTTC. Its translation is CASNKGLEPYEQYF.